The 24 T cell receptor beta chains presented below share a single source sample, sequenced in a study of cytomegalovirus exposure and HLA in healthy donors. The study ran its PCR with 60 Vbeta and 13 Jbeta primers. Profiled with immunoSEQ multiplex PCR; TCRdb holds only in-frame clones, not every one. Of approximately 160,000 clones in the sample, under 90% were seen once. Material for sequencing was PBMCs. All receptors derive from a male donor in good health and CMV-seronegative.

This CDR3 reads CASTGDREQYF. The CDR3 DNA reads as TGTGCCAGTACAGGGGATCGCGAGCAGTACTTC. V is TRBV2 and J is TRBJ2-7, with 7 bases fitting TRBD1. This CDR3 has 11 amino acids. From germline, CDR1 is SNHLY and CDR2 FYNNEI. The V gene end was trimmed by 9 bases and the J gene end by 6 bases; junction bases not matched to a gene: 5.

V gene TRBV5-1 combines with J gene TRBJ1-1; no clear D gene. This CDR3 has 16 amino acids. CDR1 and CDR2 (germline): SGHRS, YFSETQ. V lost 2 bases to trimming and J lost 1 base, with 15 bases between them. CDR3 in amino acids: CASSFDLGGKNTEAFF. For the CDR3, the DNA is TGCGCCAGCAGCTTTGACCTGGGCGGGAAGAACACTGAAGCTTTCTTT.

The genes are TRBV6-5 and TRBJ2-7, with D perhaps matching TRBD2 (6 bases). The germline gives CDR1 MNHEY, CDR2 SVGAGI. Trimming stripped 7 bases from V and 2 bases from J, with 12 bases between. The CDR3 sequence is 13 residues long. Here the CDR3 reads CASIQLAPYEQYF. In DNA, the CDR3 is TGTGCCAGCATCCAACTAGCCCCCTACGAGCAGTACTTC.

The CDR3, as DNA: TGTGCCAGCAGCTTGGGGGGGACTAGCGGGGGAGGTACGCAGTATTTT. Protein product: CASSLGGTSGGGTQYF. This sequence joins TRBV11-3 and TRBJ2-3; 14 nucleotides line up with TRBD2. Germline V lookup: CDR1 SGHNT, CDR2 YENEEA. The length of the CDR3 is 16 residues. With V trimmed by 3 bases and J by 8 bases, 7 bases remained unmatched. Full variable domain (outside the CDR3, taken from reference TRBV11-3 and TRBJ2-3): EAGVVQSPRYKIIEKKQPVAFWCNPISGHNTLYWYLQNLGQGPELLIRYENEEAVDDSQLPKDRFSAERLKGVDSTLKIQPAELGDSAVYLCASSLGGTSGGGTQYFGPGTRLTVL.

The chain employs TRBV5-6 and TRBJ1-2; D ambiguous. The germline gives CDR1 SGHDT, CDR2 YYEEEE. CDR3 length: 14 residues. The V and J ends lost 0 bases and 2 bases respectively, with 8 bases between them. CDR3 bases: TGTGCCAGCAGCTTGGGTGCAGGAAACTATGGCTACACCTTC. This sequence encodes CASSLGAGNYGYTF.

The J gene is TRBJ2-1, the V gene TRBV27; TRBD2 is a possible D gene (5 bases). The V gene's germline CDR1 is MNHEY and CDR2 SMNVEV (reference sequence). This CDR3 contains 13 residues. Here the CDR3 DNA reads TGTGCAGCCAGGAGCGGCTCCTACAATGAGCAGTTCTTC. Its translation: CAARSGSYNEQFF.

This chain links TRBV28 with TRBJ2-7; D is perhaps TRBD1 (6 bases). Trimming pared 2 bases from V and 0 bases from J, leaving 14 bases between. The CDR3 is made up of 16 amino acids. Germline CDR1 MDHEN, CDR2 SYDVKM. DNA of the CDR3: TGTGCCAGCAGTTTAGGTGGGGGCGGAGACTCCTACGAGCAGTACTTC. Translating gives CASSLGGGGDSYEQYF.

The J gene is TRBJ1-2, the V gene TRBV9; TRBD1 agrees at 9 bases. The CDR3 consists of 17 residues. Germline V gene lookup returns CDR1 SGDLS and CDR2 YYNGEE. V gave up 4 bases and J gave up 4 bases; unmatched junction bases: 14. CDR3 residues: CASSNHRGTGSFYGYTF. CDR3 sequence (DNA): TGTGCCAGCAGCAACCATAGGGGGACAGGGAGTTTCTATGGCTACACCTTC. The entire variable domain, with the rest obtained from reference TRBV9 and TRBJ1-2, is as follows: DSGVTQTPKHLITATGQRVTLRCSPRSGDLSVYWYQQSLDQGLQFLIQYYNGEERAKGNILERFSAQQFPDLHSELNLSSLELGDSALYFCASSNHRGTGSFYGYTFGSGTRLTVV.

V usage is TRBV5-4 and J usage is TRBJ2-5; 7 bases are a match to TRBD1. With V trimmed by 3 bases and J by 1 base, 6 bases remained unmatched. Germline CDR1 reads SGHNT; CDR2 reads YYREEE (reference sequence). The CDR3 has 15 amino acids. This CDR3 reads CASSSSTGFQETQYF. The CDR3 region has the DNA TGTGCCAGCAGCTCTTCGACAGGGTTCCAAGAGACCCAGTACTTC. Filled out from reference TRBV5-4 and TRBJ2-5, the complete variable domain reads ETGVTQSPTHLIKTRGQQVTLRCSSQSGHNTVSWYQQALGQGPQFIFQYYREEENGRGNFPPRFSGLQFPNYSSELNVNALELDDSALYLCASSSSTGFQETQYFGPGTRLLVL.

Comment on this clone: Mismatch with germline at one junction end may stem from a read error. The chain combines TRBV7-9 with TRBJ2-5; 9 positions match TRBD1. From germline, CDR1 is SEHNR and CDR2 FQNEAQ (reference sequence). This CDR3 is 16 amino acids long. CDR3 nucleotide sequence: TGTTCCAGCAGCCAAAAACAGGGGGCAGGTGGAGAGACCCAGTACTTC. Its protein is CSSSQKQGAGGETQYF.

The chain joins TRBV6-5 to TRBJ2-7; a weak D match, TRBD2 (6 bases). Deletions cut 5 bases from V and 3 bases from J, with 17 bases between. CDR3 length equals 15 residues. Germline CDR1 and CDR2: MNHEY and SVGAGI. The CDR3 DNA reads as TGTGCCAGCAGTCAACCAGAATGGGACTTCTACGAGCAGTACTTC. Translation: CASSQPEWDFYEQYF.

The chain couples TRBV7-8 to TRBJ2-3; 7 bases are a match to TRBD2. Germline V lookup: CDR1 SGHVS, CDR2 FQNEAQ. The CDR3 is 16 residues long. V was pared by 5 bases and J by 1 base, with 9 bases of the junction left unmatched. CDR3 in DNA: TGTGCCAGCAGCCCGTTGGGGGGGGTCCGCACAGATACGCAGTATTTT. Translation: CASSPLGGVRTDTQYF.

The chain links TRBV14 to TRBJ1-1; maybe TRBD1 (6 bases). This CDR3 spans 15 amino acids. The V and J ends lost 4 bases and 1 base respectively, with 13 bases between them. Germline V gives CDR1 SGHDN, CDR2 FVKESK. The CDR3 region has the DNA TGTGCCAGCAGCCCGTATGGGGGCGGGAACACTGAAGCTTTCTTT. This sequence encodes CASSPYGGGNTEAFF.

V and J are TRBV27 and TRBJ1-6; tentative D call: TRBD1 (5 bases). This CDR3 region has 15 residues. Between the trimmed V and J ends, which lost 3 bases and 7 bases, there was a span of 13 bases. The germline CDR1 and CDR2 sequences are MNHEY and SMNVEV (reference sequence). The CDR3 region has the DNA TGTGCCAGCAGTTTCGGAGGGGCGGGGAATTCACCCCTCCACTTT. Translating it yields CASSFGGAGNSPLHF.

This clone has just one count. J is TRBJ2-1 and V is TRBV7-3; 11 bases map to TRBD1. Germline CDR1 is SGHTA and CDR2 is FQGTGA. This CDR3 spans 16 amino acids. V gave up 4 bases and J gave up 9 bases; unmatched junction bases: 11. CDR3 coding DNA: TGTGCCAGCAGCTCGCCGACGGACAGGGGGCAGGTTGAGCAGTTCTTC. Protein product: CASSSPTDRGQVEQFF.

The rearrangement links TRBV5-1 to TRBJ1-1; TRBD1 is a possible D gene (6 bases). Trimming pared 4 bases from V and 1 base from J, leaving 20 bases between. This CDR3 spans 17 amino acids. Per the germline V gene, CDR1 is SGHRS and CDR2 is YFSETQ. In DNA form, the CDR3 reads TGCGCCAGCAGCCAGACGACAGGCGCGTGGGAGAACACTGAAGCTTTCTTT. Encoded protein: CASSQTTGAWENTEAFF.

CDR3: CASSPLTSANTGELFF. Here the CDR3 DNA reads TGTGCCAGCTCACCACTGACTAGCGCTAACACCGGGGAGCTGTTTTTT. The chain links TRBV18 to TRBJ2-2; TRBD2 matches 8 bases. The CDR3 is 16 residues long. V trimming: 1 base; J trimming: 2 bases; junction bases outside the gene matches: 3. Germline V gives CDR1 KGHSH, CDR2 LQKENI.

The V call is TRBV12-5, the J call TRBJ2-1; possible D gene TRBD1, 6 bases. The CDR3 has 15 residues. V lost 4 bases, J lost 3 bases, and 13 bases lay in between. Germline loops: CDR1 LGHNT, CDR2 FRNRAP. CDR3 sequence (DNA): TGTGCTAGTGGTTGGGGGCAGGGGATCTACAATGAGCAGTTCTTC. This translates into CASGWGQGIYNEQFF.

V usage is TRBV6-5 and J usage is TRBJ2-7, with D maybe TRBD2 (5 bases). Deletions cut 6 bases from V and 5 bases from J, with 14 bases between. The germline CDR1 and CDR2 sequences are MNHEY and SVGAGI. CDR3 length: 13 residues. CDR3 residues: CASSRPGGHEQYF. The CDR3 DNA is TGTGCCAGCAGCCGACCTGGAGGCCACGAGCAGTACTTC.

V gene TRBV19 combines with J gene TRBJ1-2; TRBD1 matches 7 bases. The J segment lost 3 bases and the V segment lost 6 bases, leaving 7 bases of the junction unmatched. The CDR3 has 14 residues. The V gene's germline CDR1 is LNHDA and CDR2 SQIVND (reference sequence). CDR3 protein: CASRLTGTDYGYTF. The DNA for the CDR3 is TGTGCCAGTAGGTTGACAGGGACTGACTATGGCTACACCTTC.

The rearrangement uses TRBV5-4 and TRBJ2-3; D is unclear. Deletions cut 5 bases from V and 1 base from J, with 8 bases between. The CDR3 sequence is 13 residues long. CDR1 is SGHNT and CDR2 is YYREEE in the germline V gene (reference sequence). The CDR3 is CASSPRRTDTQYF. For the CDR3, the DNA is TGTGCCAGCAGTCCGAGGCGCACAGATACGCAGTATTTT.

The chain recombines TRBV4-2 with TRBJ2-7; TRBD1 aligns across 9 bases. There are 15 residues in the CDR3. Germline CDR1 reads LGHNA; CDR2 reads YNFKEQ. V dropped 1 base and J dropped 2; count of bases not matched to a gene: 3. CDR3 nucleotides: TGTGCCAGCAGCCAAGTTGGGACAGGGACCTACGAGCAGTACTTC. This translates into CASSQVGTGTYEQYF.

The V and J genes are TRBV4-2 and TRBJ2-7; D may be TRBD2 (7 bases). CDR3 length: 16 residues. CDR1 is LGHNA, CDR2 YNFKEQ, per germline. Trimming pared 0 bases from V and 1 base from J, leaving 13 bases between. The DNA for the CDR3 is TGTGCCAGCAGCCAAGATGAAGGGGGGGCTTCCTACGAGCAGTACTTC. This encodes CASSQDEGGASYEQYF.

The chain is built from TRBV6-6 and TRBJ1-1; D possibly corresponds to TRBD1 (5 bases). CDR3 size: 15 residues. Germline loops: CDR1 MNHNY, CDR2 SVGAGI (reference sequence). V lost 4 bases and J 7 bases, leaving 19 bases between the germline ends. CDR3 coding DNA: TGTGCCAGCAGTTCAAAGCTCCGCCTAGACAGTGAAGCTTTCTTT. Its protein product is CASSSKLRLDSEAFF.